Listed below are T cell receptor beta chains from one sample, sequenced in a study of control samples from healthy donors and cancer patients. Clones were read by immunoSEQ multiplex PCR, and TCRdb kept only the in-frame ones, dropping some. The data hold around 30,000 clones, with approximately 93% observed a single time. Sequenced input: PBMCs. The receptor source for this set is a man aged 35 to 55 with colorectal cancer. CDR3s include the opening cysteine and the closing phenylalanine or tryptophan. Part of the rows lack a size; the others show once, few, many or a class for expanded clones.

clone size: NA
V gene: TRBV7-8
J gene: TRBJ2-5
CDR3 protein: CASSQGPLAAPQETQYF

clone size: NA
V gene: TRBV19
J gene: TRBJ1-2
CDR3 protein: CASRSRGRTYGYTF

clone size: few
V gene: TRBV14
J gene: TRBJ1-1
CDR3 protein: CASSRGQWNTEAFF

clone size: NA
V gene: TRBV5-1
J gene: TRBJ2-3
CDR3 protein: CASSFRDTNTQYF

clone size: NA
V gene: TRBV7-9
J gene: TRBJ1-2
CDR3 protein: CASSPDAWATTNYGYTF

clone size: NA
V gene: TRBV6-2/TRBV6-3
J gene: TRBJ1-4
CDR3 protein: CASSHGLTPSQEKLFF

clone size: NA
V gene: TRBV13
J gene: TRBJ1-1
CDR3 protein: CASRLVTANTEAFF

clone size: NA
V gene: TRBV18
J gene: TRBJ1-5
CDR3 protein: CASSPPDRRDQPQHF

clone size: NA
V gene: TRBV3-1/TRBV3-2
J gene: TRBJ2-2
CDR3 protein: CASRTGAGELFF

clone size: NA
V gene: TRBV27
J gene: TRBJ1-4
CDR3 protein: CASSPIGQGNEKLFF

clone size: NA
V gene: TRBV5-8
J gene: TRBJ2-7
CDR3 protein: CASSRSDWTGVHEQYF

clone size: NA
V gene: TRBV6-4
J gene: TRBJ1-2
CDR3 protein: CASSDRTGGGYTF

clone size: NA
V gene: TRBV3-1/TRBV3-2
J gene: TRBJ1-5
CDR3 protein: CASSQDREYSNQPQHF

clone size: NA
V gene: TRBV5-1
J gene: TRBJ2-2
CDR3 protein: CASTPGGGASTGELFF

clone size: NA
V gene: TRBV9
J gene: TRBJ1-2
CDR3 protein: CASSVAGAAGYYTF

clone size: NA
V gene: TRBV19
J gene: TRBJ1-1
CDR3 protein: CASSPRGRETEAFF

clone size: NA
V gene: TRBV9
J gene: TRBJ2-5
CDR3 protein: CASSVPASGGETQYF

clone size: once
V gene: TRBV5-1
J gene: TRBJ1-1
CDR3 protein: CASYSQATEAFF

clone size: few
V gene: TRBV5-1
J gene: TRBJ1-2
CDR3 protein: CASSLDGQGAAAPTF

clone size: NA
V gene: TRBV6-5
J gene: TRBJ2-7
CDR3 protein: CALGQLYEQYF

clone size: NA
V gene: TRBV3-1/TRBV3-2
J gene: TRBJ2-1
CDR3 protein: CASSASSGVYNEQFF

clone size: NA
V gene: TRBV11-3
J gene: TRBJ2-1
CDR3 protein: CASSFGGYNEQFF

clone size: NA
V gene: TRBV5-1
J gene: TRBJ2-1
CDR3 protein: CASSSGQVDEQFF

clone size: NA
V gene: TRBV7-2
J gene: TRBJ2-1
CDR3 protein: CASSPQTSGGDNEQFF

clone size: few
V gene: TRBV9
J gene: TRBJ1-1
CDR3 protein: CASSGRAMNTEAFF

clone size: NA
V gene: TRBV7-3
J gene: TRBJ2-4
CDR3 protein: CASSTPTGAKNIQYF

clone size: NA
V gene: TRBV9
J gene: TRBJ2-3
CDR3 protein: CASNPRGYTDTQYF

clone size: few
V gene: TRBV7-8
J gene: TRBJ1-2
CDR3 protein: CASSFGPDPNYGYTF